This T cell receptor beta chain came from a study of OX40 agonist ivuxolimab in advanced cancers. Study background: Three patients, one with hepatocellular carcinoma and two with cutaneous melanoma, responded partially.

Assay used: immunoSEQ multiplex PCR; TCRdb lists only in-frame clones, some missing. The sample consists of tens of thousands of clones, just under 80% of them appearing once. CDR3 length: 13 amino acids. The germline CDR1 and CDR2 sequences are MNHEY and SVGAGI. Trimming removed 6 bases from V and 2 bases from J, with 10 bases in between. The sequenced sample was CD4+ or CD8+ T cells sorted from blood, obtained in a trial of the OX40 agonist ivuxolimab. The sequence was collected from an adult with an advanced solid tumor such as melanoma, head and neck, liver or kidney cancer. This sequence joins TRBV6-5 and TRBJ1-2; D is undetermined. Here the CDR3 reads CASRPQRNYGYTF. The CDR3 coding sequence is TGTGCCAGCAGGCCCCAGAGGAACTATGGCTACACCTTC.